The 10 T cell receptor beta chains in this list originate from one sample, sequenced in a study of OX40 agonist ivuxolimab in advanced cancers. Some clones are missing from TCRdb's copy, which holds only in-frame ones; the method was immunoSEQ multiplex PCR. Of roughly 60,000 clones listed, 85% to 90% are singletons. The starting material was CD4+ or CD8+ T cells sorted from blood, obtained in a trial of the OX40 agonist ivuxolimab. All receptors derive from an adult with an advanced solid tumor such as melanoma, head and neck, liver or kidney cancer.

In DNA, the CDR3 is TGTGCCAGTAGTAGTGGAGGGCACGAGCAGTACTTC. Its translation is CASSSGGHEQYF. The V call is TRBV19, the J call TRBJ2-7, with D possibly matching TRBD2 (6 bases). The ends were cut back, 4 bases at V and 5 bases at J, with 9 bases in the middle. CDR3 length equals 12 residues. Germline V gives CDR1 LNHDA, CDR2 SQIVND (reference sequence). Full variable domain (missing parts from reference TRBV19 and TRBJ2-7): DGGITQSPKYLFRKEGQNVTLSCEQNLNHDAMYWYRQDPGQGLRLIYYSQIVNDFQKGDIAEGYSVSREKKESFPLTVTSAQKNPTAFYLCASSSGGHEQYFGPGTRLTVT.

This chain joins TRBV18 and TRBJ2-5; D may be TRBD1 (6 bases). Germline V gene sequence: CDR1 KGHSH, CDR2 LQKENI. Trimming shortened V by 8 bases and J by 5 bases, and 18 bases separated the two germline ends. The CDR3 runs 14 residues. The DNA for the CDR3 is TGTGCCAGCGCCGAAATTACAGGGTTGGAGACCCAGTACTTC. It specifies CASAEITGLETQYF. The full variable domain, in which reference TRBV18 and TRBJ2-5 provide the parts outside the CDR3, is NAGVMQNPRHLVRRRGQEARLRCSPMKGHSHVYWYRQLPEEGLKFMVYLQKENIIDESGMPKERFSAEFPKEGPSILRIQQVVRGDSAAYFCASAEITGLETQYFGPGTRLLVL.

The rearrangement uses TRBV7-2 and TRBJ2-7, with 10 bases identical to TRBD1. In germline, CDR1 is SGHTA, CDR2 FQGNSA. V lost 3 bases to trimming and J lost 0 bases; unmatched junction nucleotides: 11. The CDR3 runs to 18 residues. CDR3 bases: TGTGCCAGCAGCTTTGGGACAGGGGCTCACTACCTCTCCTACGAGCAGTACTTC. Residues: CASSFGTGAHYLSYEQYF.

The gene calls are TRBV11-2 and TRBJ2-2; D is unresolved. Germline V lookup: CDR1 SGHAT, CDR2 FQNNGV. The V gene lost 8 bases and the J gene lost 8 bases, with 6 bases spanning the gap. The CDR3 consists of 10 residues. CDR3 protein: CASARGELFF. The CDR3 DNA reads TGTGCCAGCGCCCGGGGGGAGCTGTTTTTT.

The chain is built from TRBV30 and TRBJ2-2; a weak D match, TRBD1 (6 bases). Per the germline V gene, CDR1 is GTSNPN and CDR2 is SVGIG (reference sequence). V shed 3 bases and J shed 1 base, with 12 bases lying between them. This CDR3 has 15 residues. DNA for the CDR3: TGTGCCTGGAGCTCTGGCAGGGGGAACACCGGGGAGCTGTTTTTT. Translated: CAWSSGRGNTGELFF. Filled out from reference TRBV30 and TRBJ2-2, the complete variable domain reads SQTIHQWPATLVQPVGSPLSLECTVEGTSNPNLYWYRQAAGRGLQLLFYSVGIGQISSEVPQNLSASRPQDRQFILSSKKLLLSDSGFYLCAWSSGRGNTGELFFGEGSRLTVL.

The V call is TRBV6-5, the J call TRBJ1-1, with D hard to call. The CDR3 totals 13 residues. CDR1 and CDR2 (germline): MNHEY, SVGAGI. V gave up 5 bases and J gave up 6 bases, with 13 bases separating them. The CDR3 here is CASSDVLRAEAFF. The DNA of the CDR3 is TGTGCCAGCAGTGATGTACTTCGGGCTGAAGCTTTCTTT.

This clone showed up just once. This chain links TRBV5-1 with TRBJ2-1; weak D call: TRBD2 (5 bases). CDR1 is SGHRS and CDR2 is YFSETQ in the germline V gene. The CDR3 spans 14 residues. V was cut by 4 bases and J by 5 bases, with 13 bases left in between. In nucleotides, the CDR3 is TGCGCCAGCAGCCACGGAGGTAGAAACAATGAGCAGTTCTTC. This sequence encodes CASSHGGRNNEQFF.

Written as DNA, the CDR3 is TGTGCCAGCAGCTTGTCGGGATTGGGAGCTTTCTTT. Amino acids: CASSLSGLGAFF. The chain has TRBV7-2 and TRBJ1-1, with D hard to call. The V gene lost 3 bases and the J gene lost 10 bases, with 12 bases spanning the gap. The CDR3 is 12 residues long. Germline CDR1 SGHTA, CDR2 FQGNSA.

The gene calls are TRBV18 and TRBJ1-5; D is perhaps TRBD1 (6 bases). V lost 5 bases and J 3 bases, leaving 8 bases between the germline ends. CDR1 is KGHSH and CDR2 is LQKENI in the germline V gene. There are 13 residues in the CDR3. The CDR3 sequence: CASSRQVNQPQHF. In nucleotides, the CDR3 is TGTGCCAGCTCAAGACAGGTCAATCAGCCCCAGCATTTT.

This chain links TRBV15 with TRBJ1-2; the D is unclear. V was pared by 3 bases and J by 8 bases, with 16 bases between. Germline V gene sequence: CDR1 LNHNV, CDR2 YYDKDF (reference sequence). The CDR3 loop spans 14 amino acids. The CDR3 spells CATSRGGEKFGYTF. CDR3 nucleotide sequence: TGTGCCACCAGCAGGGGCGGGGAAAAGTTCGGCTACACCTTC.